This record covers a single T cell receptor (beta chain). The data originate from a study of blood T cell repertoires in COVID-19. Overall study: T cells, B-cell-depleted T cells, or PBMCs supplied cDNA or gDNA.

Germline loops: CDR1 LNHDA, CDR2 SQIVND (reference sequence). The junction had 8 bases not matched to a gene; V was cut back by 7 bases and J by 0 bases. The CDR3 has 16 amino acids. Recruited during active infection, patients (from Seattle) were subsequently followed longitudinally. In the authors' workflow: Reference gene primers were amplified, and this amplification served to estimate nucleated cell counts. Some clones are missing from TCRdb's copy, which holds only in-frame ones; the method was immunoSEQ multiplex PCR. D and trimming were read from the DNA, whereas the V and J calls and clone size are those reported in that table. This sample has approximately 330,000 clones; roughly 86% occur once, and the top ten carry just over 9.5%.

The receptor's source is a man younger than 40 with COVID-19, enrolled during active disease. The rearrangement uses TRBV19 and TRBJ1-3, with 8 bases lining up with TRBD1. The specimen was peripheral blood. The CDR3 bases are TGTGCCAGTACCGCGACAGGGGCCTTCTCTGGAAACACCATATATTTT. It specifies CASTATGAFSGNTIYF.